One and the same sample provided the 11 T cell receptor beta chains below, sequenced in a study of cytomegalovirus exposure and HLA in healthy donors. Primers included in the PCR were 60 Vbeta and 13 Jbeta primers. TCRdb's table, derived via immunoSEQ multiplex PCR, lists solely in-frame clones and lacks some. This table holds 110,000 to 150,000 clones, about 77% found once. The sequencing sample was made of PBMCs. The receptor source for this set is a male donor in good health and CMV-seronegative.

This clone has a handful of counts. V is TRBV7-2 and J is TRBJ1-1, with D unresolved. V was clipped by 7 bases and J by 4 bases, with 19 bases between them. Germline CDR1 SGHTA, CDR2 FQGNSA. This CDR3 contains 15 residues. The chain's CDR3 is CASIQYLDGFTEAFF. CDR3 coding DNA: TGTGCCAGCATCCAGTACCTAGACGGATTCACTGAAGCTTTCTTT.

The genes are TRBV10-2 and TRBJ2-7, with D possibly being TRBD1 (6 bases). The CDR3 loop spans 13 amino acids. The V and J ends lost 8 bases and 1 base respectively, with 12 bases between them. CDR1 is WSHSY, CDR2 SAAADI, per germline. This CDR3 reads CASGLDSSYEQYF. The CDR3 nucleotides read TGCGCCAGCGGCCTGGACAGTTCCTACGAGCAGTACTTC.

The V gene is TRBV30, the J gene TRBJ2-7; 7 positions match TRBD2. V lost 0 bases and J lost 2; bases outside the gene matches: 7. The germline CDR1 and CDR2 sequences are GTSNPN and SVGIG (reference sequence). The length of the CDR3 is 15 residues. The CDR3 coding sequence is TGTGCCTGGAGTGTACTGTCGGGAGGTACCTACGAGCAGTACTTC. Its protein is CAWSVLSGGTYEQYF.

The gene calls are TRBV4-3 and TRBJ1-5; possible D gene TRBD1, 5 bases. CDR3 length: 14 amino acids. Trimming took off 1 base at V and 6 bases at J, with 10 bases between the two ends. CDR1 LGHNA and CDR2 YSLEER come from the germline V gene. Here the CDR3 reads CASSQVGGGQPQHF. The CDR3 DNA reads TGCGCCAGCAGCCAAGTTGGGGGAGGTCAGCCCCAGCATTTT.

The rearrangement links TRBV7-9 to TRBJ2-3, with 8 bases identical to TRBD2. This CDR3 comprises 16 residues. The germline V gene encodes CDR1 SEHNR and CDR2 FQNEAQ (reference sequence). V was pared by 3 bases and J by 2 bases, with 7 bases of the junction left unmatched. The DNA for the CDR3 is TGTGCCAGCAGCTTTCAAGGCGGGGGGTACACAGATACGCAGTATTTT. It encodes CASSFQGGGYTDTQYF.

The V call is TRBV6-4, the J call TRBJ2-3, with a weak D call TRBD2 (7 bases). The CDR3 has 14 residues. Per germline, CDR1 MRHNA and CDR2 SNTAGT. V dropped 2 bases and J dropped 6 bases, with 12 bases sitting between them. CDR3 loop: CASSDGGAGDTQYF. The CDR3 region has the DNA TGTGCCAGCAGTGACGGGGGGGCCGGTGATACGCAGTATTTT.

The chain employs TRBV10-1 and TRBJ2-2, with no clear D. Germline CDR1 is WNHNN and CDR2 is SYGVQD (reference sequence). V shed 3 bases and J shed 1 base, with 6 bases lying between them. This CDR3 is 14 amino acids long. The CDR3 is CASSESGNTGELFF. DNA of the CDR3: TGCGCCAGCAGTGAATCGGGGAACACCGGGGAGCTGTTTTTT.

The chain is built from TRBV4-3 and TRBJ2-2; the D is unclear. The germline CDR1 and CDR2 sequences are LGHNA and YSLEER. CDR3 length equals 15 residues. V was pared by 0 bases and J by 3 bases, with 8 bases between. The CDR3 spells CASSQDLSDTGELFF. The CDR3 DNA reads as TGCGCCAGCAGCCAAGATTTATCAGACACCGGGGAGCTGTTTTTT.

J is TRBJ2-1 and V is TRBV7-8; 9 bases line up with TRBD2. Germline V CDR1 and CDR2: SGHVS, FQNEAQ. The CDR3 extends over 16 amino acids. V lost 2 bases and J lost 0; bases outside the gene matches: 2. The chain's CDR3 is CASSLSGGFSYNEQFF. The CDR3 DNA is TGTGCCAGCAGCTTAAGCGGGGGGTTCTCCTACAATGAGCAGTTCTTC.

The chain uses TRBV4-1 and TRBJ2-1, with 8 bases identical to TRBD1. V lost 2 bases, J lost 14 bases, and 8 bases stayed unmatched. CDR3 length equals 13 residues. In germline, CDR1 is MGHRA, CDR2 YSYEKL. The DNA for the CDR3 is TGCGCCAGCAGCCAACCTCTCGACAGGGGAAAGTTCTTC. It codes for CASSQPLDRGKFF.

The rearrangement links TRBV5-1 to TRBJ2-5; 13 nucleotides agree with TRBD2. Near its end, the DNA agrees better with TRBJ2-7, so the J call may be wrong. Germline V gives CDR1 SGHRS, CDR2 YFSETQ. The CDR3 sequence is 17 residues long. The CDR3: CASSLEGTSGIWYEQYF. CDR3 DNA: TGCGCCAGCAGCTTGGAAGGGACTAGCGGGATTTGGTACGAGCAGTACTTC.